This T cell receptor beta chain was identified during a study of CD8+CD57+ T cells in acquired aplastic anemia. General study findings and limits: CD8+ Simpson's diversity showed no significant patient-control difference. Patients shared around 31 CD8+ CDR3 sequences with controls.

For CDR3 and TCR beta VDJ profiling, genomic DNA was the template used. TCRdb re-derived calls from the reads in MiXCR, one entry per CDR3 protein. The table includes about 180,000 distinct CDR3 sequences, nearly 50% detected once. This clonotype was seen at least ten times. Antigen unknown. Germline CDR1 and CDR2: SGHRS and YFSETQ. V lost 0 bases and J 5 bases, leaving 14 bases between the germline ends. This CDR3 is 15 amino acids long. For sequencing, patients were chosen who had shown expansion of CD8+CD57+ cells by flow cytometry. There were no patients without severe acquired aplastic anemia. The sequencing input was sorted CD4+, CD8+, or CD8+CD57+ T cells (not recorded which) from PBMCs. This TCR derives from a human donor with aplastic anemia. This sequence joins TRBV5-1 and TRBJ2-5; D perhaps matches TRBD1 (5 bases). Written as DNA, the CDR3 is TGCGCCAGCAGCTTGGAGACAGACCTTTGGGAGACCCAGTACTTC. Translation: CASSLETDLWETQYF. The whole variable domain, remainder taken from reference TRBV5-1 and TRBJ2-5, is KAGVTQTPRYLIKTRGQQVTLSCSPISGHRSVSWYQQTPGQGLQFLFEYFSETQRNKGNFPGRFSGRQFSNSRSEMNVSTLELGDSALYLCASSLETDLWETQYFGPGTRLLVL.